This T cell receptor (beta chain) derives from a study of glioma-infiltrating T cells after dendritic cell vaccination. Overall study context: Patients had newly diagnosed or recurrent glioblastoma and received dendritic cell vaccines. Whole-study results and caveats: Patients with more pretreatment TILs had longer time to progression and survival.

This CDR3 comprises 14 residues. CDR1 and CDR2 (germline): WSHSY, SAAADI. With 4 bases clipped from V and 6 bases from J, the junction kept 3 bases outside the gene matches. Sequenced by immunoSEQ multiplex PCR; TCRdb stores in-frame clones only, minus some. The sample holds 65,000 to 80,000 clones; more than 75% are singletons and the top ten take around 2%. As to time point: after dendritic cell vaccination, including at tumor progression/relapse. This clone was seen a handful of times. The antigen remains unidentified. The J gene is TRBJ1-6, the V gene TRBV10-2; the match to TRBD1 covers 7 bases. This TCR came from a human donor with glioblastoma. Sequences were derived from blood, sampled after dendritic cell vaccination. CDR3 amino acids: CASSAQGFNSPLHF. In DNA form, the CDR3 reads TGCGCCAGCAGTGCACAGGGGTTTAATTCACCCCTCCACTTT.